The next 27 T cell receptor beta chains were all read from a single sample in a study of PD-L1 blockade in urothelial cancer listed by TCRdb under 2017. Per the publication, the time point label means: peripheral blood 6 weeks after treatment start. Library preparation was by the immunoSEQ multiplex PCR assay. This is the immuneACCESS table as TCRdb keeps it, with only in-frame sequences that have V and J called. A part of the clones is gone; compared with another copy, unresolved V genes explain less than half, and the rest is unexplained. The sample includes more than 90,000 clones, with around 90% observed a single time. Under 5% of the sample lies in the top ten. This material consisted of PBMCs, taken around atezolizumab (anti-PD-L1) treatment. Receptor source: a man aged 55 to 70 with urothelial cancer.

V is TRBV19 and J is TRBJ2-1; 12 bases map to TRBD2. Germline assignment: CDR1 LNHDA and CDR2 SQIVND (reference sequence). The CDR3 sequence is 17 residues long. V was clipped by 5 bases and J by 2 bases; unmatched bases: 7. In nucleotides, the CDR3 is TGTGCCAGTAGTTTGGGACTAGCGGGCTTAACCTACAATGAGCAGTTCTTC. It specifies CASSLGLAGLTYNEQFF.

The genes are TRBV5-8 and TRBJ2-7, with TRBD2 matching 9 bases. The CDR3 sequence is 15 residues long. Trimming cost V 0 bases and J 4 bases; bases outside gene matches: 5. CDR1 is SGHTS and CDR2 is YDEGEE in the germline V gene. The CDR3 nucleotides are TGTGCCAGCAGCTTGGTAGGACTAGCGTTATACGAGCAGTACTTC. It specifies CASSLVGLALYEQYF.

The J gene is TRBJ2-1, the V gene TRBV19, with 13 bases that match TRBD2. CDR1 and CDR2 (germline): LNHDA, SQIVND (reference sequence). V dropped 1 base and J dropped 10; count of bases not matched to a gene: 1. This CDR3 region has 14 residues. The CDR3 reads CASSIVGLAGEQFF. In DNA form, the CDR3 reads TGTGCCAGTAGTATAGTGGGACTAGCGGGAGAGCAGTTCTTC.

CDR3 nucleotide sequence: TGCGCCAGCAGCATTTACAGGGTTTACACCGGGGAGCTGTTTTTT. As protein: CASSIYRVYTGELFF. The genes are TRBV23-1 and TRBJ2-2; tentatively, D is TRBD1 (6 bases). TRBV23-1 qualifies as an ORF whose function is uncertain. CDR3 length equals 15 residues. V was shortened by 6 bases and J by 3 bases, with 14 bases between the two germline ends.

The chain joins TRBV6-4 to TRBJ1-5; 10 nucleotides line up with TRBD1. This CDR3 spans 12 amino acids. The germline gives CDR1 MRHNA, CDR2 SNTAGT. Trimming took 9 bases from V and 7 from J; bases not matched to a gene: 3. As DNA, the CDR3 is TGTGCCAGAGGACAGGGGGGGCAGCCCCAGCATTTT. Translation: CARGQGGQPQHF.

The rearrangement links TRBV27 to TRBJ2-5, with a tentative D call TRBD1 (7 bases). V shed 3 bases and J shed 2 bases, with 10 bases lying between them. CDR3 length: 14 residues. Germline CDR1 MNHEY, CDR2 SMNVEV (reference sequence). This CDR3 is CASSFAGGQETQYF. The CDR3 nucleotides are TGTGCCAGCAGTTTCGCAGGGGGGCAAGAGACCCAGTACTTC.

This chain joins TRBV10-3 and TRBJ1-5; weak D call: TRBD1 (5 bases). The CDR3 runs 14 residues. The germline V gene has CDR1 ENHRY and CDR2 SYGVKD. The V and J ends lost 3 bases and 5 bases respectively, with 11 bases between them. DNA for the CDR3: TGTGCCATCAGTGATCGGGGGGGGGATCAGCCCCAGCATTTT. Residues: CAISDRGGDQPQHF.

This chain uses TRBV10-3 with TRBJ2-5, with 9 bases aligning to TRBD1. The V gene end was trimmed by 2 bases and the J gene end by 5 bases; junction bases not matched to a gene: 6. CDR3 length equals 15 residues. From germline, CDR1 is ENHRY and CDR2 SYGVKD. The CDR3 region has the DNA TGTGCCATCAGTGAGGTGACAGGGGGAGGCGAGACCCAGTACTTC. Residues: CAISEVTGGGETQYF.

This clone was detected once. CDR3 DNA sequence: TGTGCCAGCTCCGGGGGGAGCTCCTACAATGAGCAGTTCTTC. This gives the protein CASSGGSSYNEQFF. V and J are TRBV18 and TRBJ2-1, with TRBD2 identical over 7 bases. There are 14 residues in the CDR3. Trimming at V came to 6 bases and at J to 0 bases, leaving 2 bases not matched to a gene. In germline, CDR1 is KGHSH, CDR2 LQKENI. The whole variable domain, filled in from reference TRBV18 and TRBJ2-1, reads NAGVMQNPRHLVRRRGQEARLRCSPMKGHSHVYWYRQLPEEGLKFMVYLQKENIIDESGMPKERFSAEFPKEGPSILRIQQVVRGDSAAYFCASSGGSSYNEQFFGPGTRLTVL.

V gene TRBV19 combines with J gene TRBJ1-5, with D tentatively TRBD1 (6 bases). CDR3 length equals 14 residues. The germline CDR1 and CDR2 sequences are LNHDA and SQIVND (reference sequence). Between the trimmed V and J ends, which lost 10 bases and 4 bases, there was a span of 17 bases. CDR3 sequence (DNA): TGTGCCACCAAACAAGGACAGAGTAATCAGCCCCAGCATTTT. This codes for CATKQGQSNQPQHF.

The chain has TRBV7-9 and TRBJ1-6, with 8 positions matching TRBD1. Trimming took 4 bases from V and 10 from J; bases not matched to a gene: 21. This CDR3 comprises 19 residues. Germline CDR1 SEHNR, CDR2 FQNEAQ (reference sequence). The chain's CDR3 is CASSSRQGNELIKYSPLHF. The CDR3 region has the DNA TGTGCCAGCAGCTCTAGACAGGGGAATGAACTCATAAAATACTCACCCCTCCACTTT.

The CDR3 loop reads CASSWGQGNSNEQFF. Here the CDR3 DNA reads TGCGCCAGCAGCTGGGGACAGGGTAATTCAAATGAGCAGTTCTTC. The rearrangement joins TRBV4-1 to TRBJ2-1; 9 nucleotides line up with TRBD1. Germline assignment: CDR1 MGHRA and CDR2 YSYEKL. The CDR3 spans 15 residues. V lost 5 bases to trimming and J lost 7 bases; unmatched junction nucleotides: 9.

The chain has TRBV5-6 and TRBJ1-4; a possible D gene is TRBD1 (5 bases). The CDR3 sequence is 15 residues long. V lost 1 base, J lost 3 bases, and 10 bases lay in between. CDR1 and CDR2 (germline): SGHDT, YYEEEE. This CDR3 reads CASSLNRQSNEKLFF. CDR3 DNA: TGTGCCAGCAGCTTGAACCGACAGTCTAATGAAAAACTGTTTTTT.

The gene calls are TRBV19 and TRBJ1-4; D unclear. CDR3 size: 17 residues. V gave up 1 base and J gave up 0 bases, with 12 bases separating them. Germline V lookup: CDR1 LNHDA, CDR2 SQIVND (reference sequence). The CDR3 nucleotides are TGTGCCAGTAGTATAGGGGCCGGTTCTGCAACTAATGAAAAACTGTTTTTT. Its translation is CASSIGAGSATNEKLFF.

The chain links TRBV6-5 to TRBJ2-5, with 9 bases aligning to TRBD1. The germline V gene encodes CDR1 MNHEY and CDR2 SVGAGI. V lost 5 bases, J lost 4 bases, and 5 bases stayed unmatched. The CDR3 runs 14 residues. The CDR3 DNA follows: TGTGCCAGCAGTACCCCGGGACAGGGAGAGACCCAGTACTTC. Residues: CASSTPGQGETQYF.

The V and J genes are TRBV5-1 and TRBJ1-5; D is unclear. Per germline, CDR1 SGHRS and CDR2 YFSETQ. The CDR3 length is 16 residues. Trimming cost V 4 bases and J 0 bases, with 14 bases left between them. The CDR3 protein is CASSLAWSYSNQPQHF. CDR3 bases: TGCGCCAGCAGCCTCGCGTGGAGTTATAGCAATCAGCCCCAGCATTTT.

CDR3 in DNA: TGTGCCAGCAGGTGGGGGACTAGCGGGAGGAATGAGCAGTTCTTC. It is translated as CASRWGTSGRNEQFF. This chain joins TRBV6-1 and TRBJ2-1; 15 bases line up with TRBD2. Trimming removed 6 bases from V and 7 bases from J; junction bases left unmatched: 4. Germline CDR1 and CDR2: MNHNS and SASEGT. This CDR3 is built from 15 residues.

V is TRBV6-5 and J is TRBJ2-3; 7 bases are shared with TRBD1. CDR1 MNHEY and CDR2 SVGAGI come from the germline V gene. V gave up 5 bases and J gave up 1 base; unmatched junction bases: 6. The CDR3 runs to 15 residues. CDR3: CASSPRTGGTDTQYF. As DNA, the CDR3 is TGTGCCAGCAGTCCCCGGACAGGAGGCACAGATACGCAGTATTTT.

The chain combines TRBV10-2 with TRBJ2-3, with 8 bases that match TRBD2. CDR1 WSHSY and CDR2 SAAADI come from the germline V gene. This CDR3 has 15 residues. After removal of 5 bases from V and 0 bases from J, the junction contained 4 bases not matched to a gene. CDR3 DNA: TGCGCCAGCAGTAAAGCGGGGGCTAGCACAGATACGCAGTATTTT. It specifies CASSKAGASTDTQYF.

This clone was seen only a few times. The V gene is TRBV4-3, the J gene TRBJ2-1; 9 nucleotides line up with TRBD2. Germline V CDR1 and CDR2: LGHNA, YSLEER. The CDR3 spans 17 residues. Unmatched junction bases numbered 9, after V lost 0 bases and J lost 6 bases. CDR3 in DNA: TGCGCCAGCAGCCAAGATAGAAGCGGGAGGTTCCCCAATGAGCAGTTCTTC. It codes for CASSQDRSGRFPNEQFF.

CDR3 sequence (DNA): TGTGCCATATCAAGCGGGAGGGCCCGTCATGAGCAGTTCTTC. It translates to CAISSGRARHEQFF. This chain links TRBV10-3 with TRBJ2-1; TRBD2 aligns across 10 bases. The germline CDR1 and CDR2 sequences are ENHRY and SYGVKD. The CDR3 length is 14 residues. With 9 bases clipped from V and 8 bases from J, the junction kept 10 bases outside the gene matches.

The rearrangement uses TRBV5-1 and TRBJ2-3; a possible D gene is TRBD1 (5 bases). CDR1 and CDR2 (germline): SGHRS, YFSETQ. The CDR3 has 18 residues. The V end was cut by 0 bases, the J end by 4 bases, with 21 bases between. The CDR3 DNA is TGCGCCAGCAGCTTGGCCGGTGGGGCCCTCTTGGGTGCAGATACGCAGTATTTT. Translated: CASSLAGGALLGADTQYF.

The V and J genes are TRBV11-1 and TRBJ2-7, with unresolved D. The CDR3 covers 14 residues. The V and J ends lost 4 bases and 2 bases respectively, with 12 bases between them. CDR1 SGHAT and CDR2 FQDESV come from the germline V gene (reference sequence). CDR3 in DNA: TGTGCCAGCAGCTCCGTTCGGAGTACCTACGAGCAGTACTTC. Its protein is CASSSVRSTYEQYF.

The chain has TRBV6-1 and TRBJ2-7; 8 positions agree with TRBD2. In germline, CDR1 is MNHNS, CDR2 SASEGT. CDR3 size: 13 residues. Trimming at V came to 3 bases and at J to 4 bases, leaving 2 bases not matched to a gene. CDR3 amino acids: CASSDGGAYEQYF. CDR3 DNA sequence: TGTGCCAGCAGTGACGGGGGGGCGTACGAGCAGTACTTC.

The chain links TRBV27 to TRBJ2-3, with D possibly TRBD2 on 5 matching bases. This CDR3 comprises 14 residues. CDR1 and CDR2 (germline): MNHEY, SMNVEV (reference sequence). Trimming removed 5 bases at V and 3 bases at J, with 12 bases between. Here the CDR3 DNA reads TGTGCCAGCAGTGGGAGTATTAAGACAGATACGCAGTATTTT. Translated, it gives CASSGSIKTDTQYF.

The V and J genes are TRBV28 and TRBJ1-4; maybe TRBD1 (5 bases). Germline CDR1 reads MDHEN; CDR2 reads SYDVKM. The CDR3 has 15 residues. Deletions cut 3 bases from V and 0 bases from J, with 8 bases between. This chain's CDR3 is CASSLGGTTNEKLFF. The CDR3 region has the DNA TGTGCCAGCAGTTTGGGGGGAACAACTAATGAAAAACTGTTTTTT.

The CDR3 protein is CAISEGGPEKLFF. DNA of the CDR3: TGTGCCATCAGCGAGGGGGGCCCTGAAAAACTGTTTTTT. V usage is TRBV10-3 and J usage is TRBJ1-4; maybe TRBD1 (6 bases). This CDR3 has 13 residues. The V end lost 6 bases, the J end lost 7 bases, and 12 bases lay between the germline ends. Per germline, CDR1 ENHRY and CDR2 SYGVKD.